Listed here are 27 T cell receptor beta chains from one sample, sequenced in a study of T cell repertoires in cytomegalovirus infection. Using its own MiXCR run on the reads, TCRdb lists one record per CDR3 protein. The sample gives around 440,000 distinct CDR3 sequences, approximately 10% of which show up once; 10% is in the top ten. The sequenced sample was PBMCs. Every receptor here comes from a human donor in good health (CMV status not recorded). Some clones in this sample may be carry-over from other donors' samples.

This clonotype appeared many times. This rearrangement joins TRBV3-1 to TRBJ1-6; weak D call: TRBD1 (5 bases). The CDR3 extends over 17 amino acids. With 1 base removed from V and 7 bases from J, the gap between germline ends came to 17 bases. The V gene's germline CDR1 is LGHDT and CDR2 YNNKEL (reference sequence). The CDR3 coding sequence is TGTGCCAGCAGCCAAGGTACGCCGGGACGTCGAAATTCACCCCTCCACTTT. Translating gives CASSQGTPGRRNSPLHF.

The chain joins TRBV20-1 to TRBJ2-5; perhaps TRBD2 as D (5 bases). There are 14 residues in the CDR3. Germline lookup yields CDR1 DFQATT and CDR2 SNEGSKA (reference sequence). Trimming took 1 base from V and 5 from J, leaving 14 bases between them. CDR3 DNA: TGCAGTGCTAGAGTGGGCCGGGGTGAGGAGACCCAGTACTTC. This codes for CSARVGRGEETQYF.

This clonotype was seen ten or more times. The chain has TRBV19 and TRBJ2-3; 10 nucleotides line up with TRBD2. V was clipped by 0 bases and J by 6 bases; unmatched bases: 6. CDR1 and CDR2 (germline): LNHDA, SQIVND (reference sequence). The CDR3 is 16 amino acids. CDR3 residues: CASSIDLGLARDTQYF. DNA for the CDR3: TGTGCCAGTAGTATAGATCTGGGACTAGCGCGGGATACGCAGTATTTT.

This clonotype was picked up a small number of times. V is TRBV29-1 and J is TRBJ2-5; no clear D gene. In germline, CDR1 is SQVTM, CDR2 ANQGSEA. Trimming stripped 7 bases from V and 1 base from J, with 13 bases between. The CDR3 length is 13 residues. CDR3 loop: CSAKGLLQETQYF. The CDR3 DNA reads TGCAGCGCCAAGGGCTTACTCCAAGAGACCCAGTACTTC.

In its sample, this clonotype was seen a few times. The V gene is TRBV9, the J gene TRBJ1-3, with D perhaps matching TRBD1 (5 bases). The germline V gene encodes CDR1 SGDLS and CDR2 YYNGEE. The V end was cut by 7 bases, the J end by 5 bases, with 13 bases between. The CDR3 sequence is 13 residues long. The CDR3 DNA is TGTGCCAGCGCCGCGCCAGGGAGAAACACCATATATTTT. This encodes CASAAPGRNTIYF.

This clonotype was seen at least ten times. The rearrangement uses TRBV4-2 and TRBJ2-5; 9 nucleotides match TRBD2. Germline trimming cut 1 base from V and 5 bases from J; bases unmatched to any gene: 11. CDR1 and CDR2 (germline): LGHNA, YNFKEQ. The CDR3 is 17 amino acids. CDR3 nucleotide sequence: TGTGCCAGCAGCCAAGCTCCCCCTAGCGGGGAGATGGAGACCCAGTACTTC. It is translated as CASSQAPPSGEMETQYF.

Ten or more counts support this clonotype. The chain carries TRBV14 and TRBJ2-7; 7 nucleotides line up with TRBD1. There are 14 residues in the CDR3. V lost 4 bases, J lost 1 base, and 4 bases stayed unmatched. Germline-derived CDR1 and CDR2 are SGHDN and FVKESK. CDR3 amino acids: CASSRTGKSYEQYF. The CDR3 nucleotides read TGTGCCAGCAGCCGGACAGGTAAATCCTACGAGCAGTACTTC.

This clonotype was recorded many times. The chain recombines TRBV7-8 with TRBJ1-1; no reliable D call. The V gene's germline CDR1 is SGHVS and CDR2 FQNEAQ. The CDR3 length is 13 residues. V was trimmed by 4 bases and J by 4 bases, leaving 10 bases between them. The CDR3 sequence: CASSSRHITEAFF. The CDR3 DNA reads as TGTGCCAGCAGCTCCAGACATATCACTGAAGCTTTCTTT.

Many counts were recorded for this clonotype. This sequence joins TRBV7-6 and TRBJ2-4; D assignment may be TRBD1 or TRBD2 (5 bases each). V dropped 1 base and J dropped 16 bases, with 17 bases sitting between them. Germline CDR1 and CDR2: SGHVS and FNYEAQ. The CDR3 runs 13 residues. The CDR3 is CASSLEDNGARYF. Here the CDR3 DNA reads TGTGCCAGCAGCTTAGAGGACAACGGGGCGCGTTACTTC.

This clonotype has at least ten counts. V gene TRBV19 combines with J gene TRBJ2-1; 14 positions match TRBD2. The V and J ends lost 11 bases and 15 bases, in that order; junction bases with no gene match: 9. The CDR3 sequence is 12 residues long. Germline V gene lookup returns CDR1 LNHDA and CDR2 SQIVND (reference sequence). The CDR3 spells CAAGLAGVSPFF. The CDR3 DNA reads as TGTGCCGCGGGACTAGCGGGAGTCTCACCGTTCTTC. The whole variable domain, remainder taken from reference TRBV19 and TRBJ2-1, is DGGITQSPKYLFRKEGQNVTLSCEQNLNHDAMYWYRQDPGQGLRLIYYSQIVNDFQKGDIAEGYSVSREKKESFPLTVTSAQKNPTAFYLCAAGLAGVSPFFGPGTRLTVL.

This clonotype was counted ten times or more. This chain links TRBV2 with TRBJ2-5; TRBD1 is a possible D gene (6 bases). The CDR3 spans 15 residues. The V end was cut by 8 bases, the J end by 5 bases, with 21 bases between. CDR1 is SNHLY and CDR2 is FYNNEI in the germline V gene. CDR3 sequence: CASAAYQGSGETQYF. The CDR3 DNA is TGTGCCAGCGCCGCTTATCAGGGGTCAGGGGAGACCCAGTACTTC.

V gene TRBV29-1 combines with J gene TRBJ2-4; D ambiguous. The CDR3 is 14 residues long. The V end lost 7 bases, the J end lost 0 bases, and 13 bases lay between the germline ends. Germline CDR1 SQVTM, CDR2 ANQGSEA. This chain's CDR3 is CSATRLLAKNIQYF. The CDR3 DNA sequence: TGCAGCGCTACGCGACTGCTAGCCAAAAACATTCAGTACTTC. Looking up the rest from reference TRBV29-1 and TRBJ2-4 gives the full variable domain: SAVISQKPSRDICQRGTSLTIQCQVDSQVTMMFWYRQQPGQSLTLIATANQGSEATYESGFVIDKFPISRPNLTFSTLTVSNMSPEDSSIYLCSATRLLAKNIQYFGAGTRLSVL.

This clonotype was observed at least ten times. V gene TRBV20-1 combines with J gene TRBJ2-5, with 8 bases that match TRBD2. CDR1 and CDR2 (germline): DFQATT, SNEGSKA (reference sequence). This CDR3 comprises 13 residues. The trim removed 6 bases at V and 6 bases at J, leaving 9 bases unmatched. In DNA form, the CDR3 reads TGCAGTGCCGGGGGGGGTCAAGGCAAGACCCAGTACTTC. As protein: CSAGGGQGKTQYF.

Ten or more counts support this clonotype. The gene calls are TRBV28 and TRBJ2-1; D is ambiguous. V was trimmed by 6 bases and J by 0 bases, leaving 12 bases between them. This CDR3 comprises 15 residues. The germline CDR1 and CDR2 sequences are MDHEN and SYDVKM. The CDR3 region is CASSPTLSSYNEQFF. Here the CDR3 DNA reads TGTGCCAGCAGCCCGACTCTTTCCTCCTACAATGAGCAGTTCTTC. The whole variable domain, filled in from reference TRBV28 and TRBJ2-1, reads DVKVTQSSRYLVKRTGEKVFLECVQDMDHENMFWYRQDPGLGLRLIYFSYDVKMKEKGDIPEGYSVSREKKERFSLILESASTNQTSMYLCASSPTLSSYNEQFFGPGTRLTVL.

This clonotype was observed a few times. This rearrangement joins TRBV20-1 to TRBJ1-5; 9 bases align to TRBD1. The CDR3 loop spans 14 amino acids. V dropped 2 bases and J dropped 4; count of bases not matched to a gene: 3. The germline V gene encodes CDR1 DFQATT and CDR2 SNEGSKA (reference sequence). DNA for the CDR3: TGCAGTGCTAGATCGGGACAGGGAAATCAGCCCCAGCATTTT. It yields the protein CSARSGQGNQPQHF.

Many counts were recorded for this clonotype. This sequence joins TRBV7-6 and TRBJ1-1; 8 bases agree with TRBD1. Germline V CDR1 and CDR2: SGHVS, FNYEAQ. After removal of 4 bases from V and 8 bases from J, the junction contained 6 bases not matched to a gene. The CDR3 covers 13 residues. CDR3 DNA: TGTGCCAGCAGCTCCCAGGACAGGGACGAAGCTTTCTTT. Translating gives CASSSQDRDEAFF.

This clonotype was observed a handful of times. The CDR3 nucleotides read TGTGCCAGCAGTGAGGAATCAGCGGGAGGGGGGGAGCAGTACTTC. Protein product: CASSEESAGGGEQYF. The V gene is TRBV2, the J gene TRBJ2-7; 10 nucleotides match TRBD2. This CDR3 is built from 15 residues. Germline loops: CDR1 SNHLY, CDR2 FYNNEI. J gave up 7 bases and V 3 bases, and 9 bases lay outside the gene matches. Full variable domain (outside the CDR3, taken from reference TRBV2 and TRBJ2-7): EPEVTQTPSHQVTQMGQEVILRCVPISNHLYFYWYRQILGQKVEFLVSFYNNEISEKSEIFDDQFSVERPDGSNFTLKIRSTKLEDSAMYFCASSEESAGGGEQYFGPGTRLTVT.

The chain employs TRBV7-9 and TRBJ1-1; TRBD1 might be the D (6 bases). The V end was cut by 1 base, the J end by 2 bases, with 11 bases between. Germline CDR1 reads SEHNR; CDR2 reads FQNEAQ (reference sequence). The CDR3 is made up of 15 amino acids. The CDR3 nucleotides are TGTGCCAGCAGCTTAGGGGACATAACTAACACTGAAGCTTTCTTT. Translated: CASSLGDITNTEAFF.

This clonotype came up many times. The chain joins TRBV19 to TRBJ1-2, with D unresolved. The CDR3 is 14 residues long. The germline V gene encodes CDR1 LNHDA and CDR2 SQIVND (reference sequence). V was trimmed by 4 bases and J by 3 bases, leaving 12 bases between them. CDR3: CASSTPGTDYGYTF. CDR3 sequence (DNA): TGTGCCAGTAGTACCCCGGGAACAGACTATGGCTACACCTTC.

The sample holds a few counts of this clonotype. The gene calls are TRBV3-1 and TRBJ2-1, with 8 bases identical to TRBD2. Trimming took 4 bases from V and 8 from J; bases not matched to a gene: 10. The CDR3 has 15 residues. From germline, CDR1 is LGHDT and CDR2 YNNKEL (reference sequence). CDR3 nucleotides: TGTGCCAGCAGCCTCATGACGGGAGGGCCGGATGAGCAGTTCTTC. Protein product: CASSLMTGGPDEQFF.

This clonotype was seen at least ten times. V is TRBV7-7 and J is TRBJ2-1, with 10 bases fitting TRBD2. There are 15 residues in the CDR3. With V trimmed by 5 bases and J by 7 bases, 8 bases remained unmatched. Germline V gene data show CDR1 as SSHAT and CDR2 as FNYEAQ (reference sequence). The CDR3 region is CASSTLAGAGNEQFF. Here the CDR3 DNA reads TGTGCCAGCAGCACGCTAGCGGGGGCTGGGAATGAGCAGTTCTTC.

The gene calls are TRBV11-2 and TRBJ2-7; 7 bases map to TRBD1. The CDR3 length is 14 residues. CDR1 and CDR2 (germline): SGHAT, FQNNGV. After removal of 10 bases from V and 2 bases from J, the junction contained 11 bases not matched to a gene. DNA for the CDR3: TGTGCCACCAGGGACAGTGGGGCACCCTACGAGCAGTACTTC. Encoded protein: CATRDSGAPYEQYF.

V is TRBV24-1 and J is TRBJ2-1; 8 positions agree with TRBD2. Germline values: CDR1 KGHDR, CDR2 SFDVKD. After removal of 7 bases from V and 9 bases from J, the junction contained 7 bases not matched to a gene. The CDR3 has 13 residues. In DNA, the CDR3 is TGTGCCACCAGACTAGCGGAGGGAGGTGAGCAGTTCTTC. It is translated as CATRLAEGGEQFF.

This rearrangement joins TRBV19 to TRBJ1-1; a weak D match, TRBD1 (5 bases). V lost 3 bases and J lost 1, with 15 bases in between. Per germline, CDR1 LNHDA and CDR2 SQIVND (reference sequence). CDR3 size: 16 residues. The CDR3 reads CASSIQQGAANTEAFF. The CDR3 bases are TGTGCCAGTAGTATTCAGCAGGGTGCGGCGAACACTGAAGCTTTCTTT.

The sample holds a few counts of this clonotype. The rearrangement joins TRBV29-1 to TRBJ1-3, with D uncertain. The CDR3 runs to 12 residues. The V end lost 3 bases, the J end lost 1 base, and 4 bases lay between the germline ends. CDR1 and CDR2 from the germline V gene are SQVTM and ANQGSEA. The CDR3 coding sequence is TGCAGCGTTGACACATCTGGAAACACCATATATTTT. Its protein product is CSVDTSGNTIYF.

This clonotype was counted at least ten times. The DNA of the CDR3 is TGCAGCGTGGGGACAGGGAACACTGAAGCTTTCTTT. As protein: CSVGTGNTEAFF. The chain is built from TRBV29-1 and TRBJ1-1; TRBD1 matches 8 bases. Trimming cost V 6 bases and J 1 base; bases outside gene matches: 1. CDR1 and CDR2 from the germline V gene are SQVTM and ANQGSEA. The CDR3 contains 12 residues.

CDR3 DNA: TGTGCCAGCCGGACAGGCGTGGGGATGATGGGCTACACCTTC. It yields the protein CASRTGVGMMGYTF. The J gene is TRBJ1-2, the V gene TRBV27; 7 positions match TRBD1. The CDR3 length is 14 residues. The V segment lost 8 bases and the J segment 8 bases; nucleotides outside the gene matches: 14. Germline loops: CDR1 MNHEY, CDR2 SMNVEV (reference sequence).